One and the same sample provided the 15 T cell receptor beta chains below, sequenced in a study of T cell responses to AZD1222 COVID-19 vaccine. Method: immunoSEQ multiplex PCR; TCRdb's copy keeps in-frame clones and lacks some. This table has roughly 120,000 clones, around 85% appearing once. The material was peripheral blood, obtained on day 0 of AZD1222 vaccination. The source of these receptors is an adult in good health.

This rearrangement joins TRBV20-1 to TRBJ2-7; no clear D. The CDR3 is 11 residues long. Deletions cut 2 bases from V and 1 base from J, with 3 bases between. Per the germline V gene, CDR1 is DFQATT and CDR2 is SNEGSKA (reference sequence). The CDR3 bases are TGCAGTGCTAGACAGTCCTACGAGCAGTACTTC. Its protein product is CSARQSYEQYF.

The chain carries TRBV6-6 and TRBJ2-7; D gene ambiguous. Germline V gene lookup returns CDR1 MNHNY and CDR2 SVGAGI (reference sequence). The CDR3 runs to 13 residues. V was trimmed by 5 bases and J by 0 bases, leaving 8 bases between them. This CDR3 is CASSPVGSYEQYF. The CDR3 nucleotides are TGTGCCAGCAGTCCCGTTGGCTCCTACGAGCAGTACTTC.

The chain couples TRBV5-1 to TRBJ2-5; D remains unclear. The CDR3 contains 13 residues. Germline assignment: CDR1 SGHRS and CDR2 YFSETQ. V lost 4 bases and J lost 4, with 11 bases in between. The CDR3 is CASSPGQRETQYF. The CDR3, as DNA: TGCGCCAGCAGCCCGGGCCAACGAGAGACCCAGTACTTC.

This clone was detected a few times. The chain carries TRBV27 and TRBJ1-4; TRBD1 matches 11 bases. V was pared by 2 bases and J by 4 bases, with 12 bases of the junction left unmatched. Germline V gene sequence: CDR1 MNHEY, CDR2 SMNVEV (reference sequence). This CDR3 is built from 19 residues. The CDR3 region is CASSLIRTGGAGRNEKLFF. CDR3 in DNA: TGTGCCAGCAGTTTAATAAGGACAGGGGGCGCTGGCCGTAATGAAAAACTGTTTTTT.

The chain couples TRBV6-5 to TRBJ1-1, with D unresolved. CDR3 size: 14 residues. Germline CDR1 and CDR2: MNHEY and SVGAGI. V was clipped by 2 bases and J by 5 bases, with 12 bases between them. The CDR3 nucleotides are TGTGCCAGCAGTTACGGGCAGGTCAGAACTGAAGCTTTCTTT. Translating it yields CASSYGQVRTEAFF.

Note on this clone: A junction boundary mismatches the germline segment, possibly from a read error. This chain uses TRBV19 with TRBJ1-2; TRBD1 agrees at 9 bases. CDR1 and CDR2 (germline): LNHDA, SQIVND (reference sequence). The CDR3 has 16 amino acids. The CDR3 spells CASPSYPPGQGYDYTF. The CDR3 DNA is TGTGCCAGCCCATCATACCCGCCGGGACAGGGCTATGACTACACCTTC. The variable domain in full, completed from reference TRBV19 and TRBJ1-2, reads DGGITQSPKYLFRKEGQNVTLSCEQNLNHDAMYWYRQDPGQGLRLIYYSQIVNDFQKGDIAEGYSVSREKKESFPLTVTSAQKNPTAFYLCASPSYPPGQGYDYTFGSGTRLTVV.

J is TRBJ2-5 and V is TRBV4-1; 13 bases are a match to TRBD2. Losses at the gene ends were 4 bases for V and 3 bases for J; bases not matched to a gene: 8. This CDR3 comprises 17 residues. Germline CDR1 is MGHRA and CDR2 is YSYEKL. The CDR3 here is CASSRGTSGVIKETQYF. Written as DNA, the CDR3 is TGCGCCAGCAGCCGCGGGACTAGCGGGGTGATTAAAGAGACCCAGTACTTC.

This chain connects TRBV2 to TRBJ2-7; D unclear. The germline gives CDR1 SNHLY, CDR2 FYNNEI. The CDR3 contains 11 residues. V lost 6 bases and J lost 6, with 9 bases in between. CDR3 nucleotide sequence: TGTGCCAGCAGGCCCATGGGCGAGCAGTACTTC. Translated: CASRPMGEQYF.

This clone has a handful of counts. The chain couples TRBV5-1 to TRBJ1-4, with TRBD1 matching 7 bases. From germline, CDR1 is SGHRS and CDR2 YFSETQ. The junction had 6 bases not matched to a gene; V was cut back by 4 bases and J by 6 bases. The CDR3 runs to 14 residues. CDR3 protein: CASSTDRVDEKLFF. The CDR3 DNA sequence: TGCGCCAGCAGCACCGACAGGGTGGATGAAAAACTGTTTTTT.

V gene TRBV2 combines with J gene TRBJ1-1, with D possibly matching TRBD1 (5 bases). Germline-derived CDR1 and CDR2 are SNHLY and FYNNEI. Trimming stripped 6 bases from V and 0 bases from J, with 11 bases between. This CDR3 region has 14 residues. Written as DNA, the CDR3 is TGTGCCAGCAGGTTCAGGGCAATGAACACTGAAGCTTTCTTT. This encodes CASRFRAMNTEAFF.

This clone appeared a few times. The chain combines TRBV9 with TRBJ1-1; D unclear. The CDR3 loop spans 14 amino acids. V was shortened by 3 bases and J by 1 base, with 10 bases between the two germline ends. In germline, CDR1 is SGDLS, CDR2 YYNGEE. The CDR3 nucleotides read TGTGCCAGCAGCGGGTCAGTACCGAACACTGAAGCTTTCTTT. Amino acids: CASSGSVPNTEAFF.

The count of this clone is one. At one of its ends the junction is not consistent with the germline gene, which may arise from a read error. This chain joins TRBV7-9 and TRBJ2-2; either TRBD1 or TRBD2 may fit D (5 bases each). CDR1 and CDR2 (germline): SEHNR, FQNEAQ (reference sequence). This CDR3 spans 16 amino acids. DNA for the CDR3: TGTGCCGGCAGCCCGGGGACCGAGTTGTATCCCGGGGAGCTGTTTTTT. This codes for CAGSPGTELYPGELFF.

The chain carries TRBV7-3 and TRBJ2-1; TRBD1 aligns across 7 bases. Per germline, CDR1 SGHTA and CDR2 FQGTGA. V was pared by 4 bases and J by 5 bases, with 5 bases of the junction left unmatched. CDR3 size: 14 residues. The DNA for the CDR3 is TGTGCCAGCAGCTCCGGGACAGTCCACAATGAGCAGTTCTTC. Translated: CASSSGTVHNEQFF. Drawing the rest from reference TRBV7-3 and TRBJ2-1, the complete variable domain is GAGVSQTPSNKVTEKGKYVELRCDPISGHTALYWYRQSLGQGPEFLIYFQGTGAADDSGLPNDRFFAVRPEGSVSTLKIQRTERGDSAVYLCASSSGTVHNEQFFGPGTRLTVL.

This clone was seen only a few times. The chain links TRBV5-8 to TRBJ2-1; no reliable D call. V lost 0 bases, J lost 0 bases, and 13 bases lay in between. Germline CDR1 SGHTS, CDR2 YDEGEE. The CDR3 spans 17 residues. CDR3 DNA sequence: TGTGCCAGCAGCTTGGCCATCAGCCTGAGCTCCTACAATGAGCAGTTCTTC. It yields the protein CASSLAISLSSYNEQFF.

The chain employs TRBV5-6 and TRBJ1-6, with D possibly being TRBD1 (5 bases). V was cut by 0 bases and J by 10 bases, with 14 bases left in between. The CDR3 spans 15 residues. Germline-derived CDR1 and CDR2 are SGHDT and YYEEEE. CDR3 nucleotide sequence: TGTGCCAGCAGCTTGGTCCGGGGCAACGAATCACCCCTCCACTTT. Translated: CASSLVRGNESPLHF. The full variable domain, in which reference TRBV5-6 and TRBJ1-6 provide the parts outside the CDR3, is DAGVTQSPTHLIKTRGQQVTLRCSPKSGHDTVSWYQQALGQGPQFIFQYYEEEERQRGNFPDRFSGHQFPNYSSELNVNALLLGDSALYLCASSLVRGNESPLHFGNGTRLTVT.